The 21 T cell receptor beta chains listed next were all sequenced from one sample in a study of prognosis after radiotherapy for stage I lung cancer. Genomic DNA was the source, and TCR beta CDR3 was amplified from it by two-round multiplex PCR. Primers specific to each TRBV and TRBJ gene were used in first-round PCR. MiXCR was run by TCRdb on the multiplex PCR reads, yielding one entry per CDR3 protein. The table has more than 11,000 distinct CDR3 sequences, roughly 31% seen once. Specimen: PBMCs, collected before or after stereotactic body radiation therapy (not recorded which). These receptors were collected from a donor aged 50 or older with non-small cell lung cancer.

This clonotype was picked up many times. This chain connects TRBV14 to TRBJ1-4; 9 bases are shared with TRBD1. V lost 0 bases to trimming and J lost 8 bases; unmatched junction nucleotides: 13. The CDR3 sequence is 18 residues long. From germline, CDR1 is SGHDN and CDR2 FVKESK. For the CDR3, the DNA is TGTGCCAGCAGCCAAGAAGGGGACAGGGCTGGGAGAAAGGAAAAACTGTTTTTT. Residues: CASSQEGDRAGRKEKLFF.

This clonotype was seen repeatedly, ten times or more. CDR3 protein: CASSFLGRGPGELFF. The CDR3 DNA is TGTGCCAGCAGCTTTTTGGGGCGAGGTCCCGGGGAGCTGTTTTTT. The chain combines TRBV5-6 with TRBJ2-2; the D gene is possibly TRBD1 (5 bases). Trimming left V 2 bases short and J 6 bases short, with 14 bases between. Per germline, CDR1 SGHDT and CDR2 YYEEEE. There are 15 residues in the CDR3.

This clonotype came up many times. V usage is TRBV7-2 and J usage is TRBJ1-2; maybe TRBD1 (5 bases). Germline values: CDR1 SGHTA, CDR2 FQGNSA. V was trimmed by 5 bases and J by 0 bases, leaving 16 bases between them. The CDR3 runs to 16 residues. CDR3 nucleotides: TGTGCCAGCAGCCCCGCGGGGGGATGGACTAACTATGGCTACACCTTC. Translated: CASSPAGGWTNYGYTF.

This clonotype was counted between two and nine times. The V call is TRBV7-3, the J call TRBJ2-1; 9 bases are shared with TRBD2. Germline CDR1 and CDR2: SGHTA and FQGTGA. This CDR3 is built from 16 residues. J was trimmed by 8 bases and V by 3 bases; bases with no gene match: 11. CDR3 DNA sequence: TGTGCCAGCAGCTTCGGGGCGGGAGGGCCGTTCGATGAGCAGTTCTTC. Translated: CASSFGAGGPFDEQFF.

This clonotype was observed many times. The chain employs TRBV5-1 and TRBJ2-5, with D hard to call. This CDR3 is 12 amino acids long. Germline loops: CDR1 SGHRS, CDR2 YFSETQ. Trimming took off 1 base at V and 2 bases at J, with 3 bases between the two ends. CDR3 region: CASSLIQETQYF. DNA for the CDR3: TGCGCCAGCAGCTTGATACAAGAGACCCAGTACTTC. Based on the CDR3 plus reference TRBV5-1 and TRBJ2-5, the full variable domain is KAGVTQTPRYLIKTRGQQVTLSCSPISGHRSVSWYQQTPGQGLQFLFEYFSETQRNKGNFPGRFSGRQFSNSRSEMNVSTLELGDSALYLCASSLIQETQYFGPGTRLLVL.

This clonotype was seen ten or more times. The CDR3 is CASSPWTGLGETQYF. DNA of the CDR3: TGTGCCAGCAGCCCTTGGACAGGCTTAGGGGAGACCCAGTACTTC. V is TRBV6-1 and J is TRBJ2-5; 7 bases are shared with TRBD1. The CDR3 covers 15 residues. From germline, CDR1 is MNHNS and CDR2 SASEGT. After removal of 6 bases from V and 5 bases from J, the junction contained 12 bases not matched to a gene.

This clonotype was detected only once. A far more abundant clone sits one base away, making this likely a read error. V gene TRBV6-4 combines with J gene TRBJ2-7; D is possibly TRBD2 (6 bases). Between the trimmed V and J ends, which lost 5 bases and 2 bases, there was a span of 19 bases. Germline CDR1 and CDR2: MRHNA and SNTAGT. The CDR3 runs 16 residues. The CDR3 sequence is CASSYITRRGTYEQYF. DNA of the CDR3: TGTGCCAGCAGTTACATAACACGGAGGGGAACCTACGAGCAGTACTTC.

Turning to this clonotype: This likely traces to a read error, being one base from a far larger clone. The V gene is TRBV7-9, the J gene TRBJ2-1; D may be TRBD1 or TRBD2 (5 bases each). The CDR3 is 15 residues long. The V gene lost 4 bases and the J gene lost 3 bases, with 13 bases spanning the gap. CDR1 is SEHNR and CDR2 is FQNEAQ in the germline V gene (reference sequence). In nucleotides, the CDR3 is TGTGCCAGCAGCTCGCGGGTAAGGGGCTACAATGAGCAGTTCTTC. Residues: CASSSRVRGYNEQFF.

J is TRBJ2-5 and V is TRBV28; D ambiguous. Germline loops: CDR1 MDHEN, CDR2 SYDVKM. This CDR3 has 15 residues. The CDR3 spells CAIRQSRNTPETQYF. CDR3 sequence (DNA): TGTGCTATCAGGCAATCTAGGAATACACCGGAGACCCAGTACTTC. The whole variable domain, remainder taken from reference TRBV28 and TRBJ2-5, is DVKVTQSSRYLVKRTGEKVFLECVQDMDHENMFWYRQDPGLGLRLIYFSYDVKMKEKGDIPEGYSVSREKKERFSLILESASTNQTSMYLCAIRQSRNTPETQYFGPGTRLLVL.

By sample fraction, this clonotype is medium-sized. The rearrangement uses TRBV7-6 and TRBJ2-3; 7 nucleotides agree with TRBD1. Germline V gene sequence: CDR1 SGHVS, CDR2 FNYEAQ. The CDR3 contains 15 residues. V shed 6 bases, J shed 0 bases, and the junction held 6 bases outside the gene matches. This CDR3 reads CASRNGQESTDTQYF. The DNA for the CDR3 is TGTGCCAGCAGAAACGGACAGGAAAGCACAGATACGCAGTATTTT.

This clonotype was detected ten times or more. The chain employs TRBV6-2 or TRBV6-3 and TRBJ2-3, with TRBD1 matching 9 bases. The CDR3 runs 15 residues. After removal of 6 bases from V and 4 bases from J, the junction contained 8 bases not matched to a gene. Germline V gene data show CDR1 as MNHEY and CDR2 as SVGEGT. The DNA for the CDR3 is TGTGCCAGCAGGGCCGGGACAGGGAACCCAGATACGCAGTATTTT. The encoded protein is CASRAGTGNPDTQYF.

Judged by abundance, this clonotype is medium-sized (0.01 to 0.1%). The gene calls are TRBV24-1 and TRBJ1-4, with TRBD1 identical over 8 bases. CDR1 is KGHDR and CDR2 is SFDVKD in the germline V gene. This CDR3 region has 15 residues. Trimming took 4 bases from V and 7 from J; bases not matched to a gene: 7. The CDR3 sequence is CATSDATGEVEKLFF. CDR3 DNA: TGTGCCACCAGTGACGCGACAGGGGAGGTTGAAAAACTGTTTTTT.

This clonotype ranks as medium-sized. This chain joins TRBV7-3 and TRBJ2-1; tentatively, D is TRBD2 (5 bases). Trimming stripped 1 base from V and 9 bases from J, with 25 bases between. This CDR3 comprises 18 residues. Germline V CDR1 and CDR2: SGHTA, FQGTGA. The DNA for the CDR3 is TGTGCCAGCAGCTTAAGAGTTGGCGGGCAAAATCTAGGGCTTGAGCAGTTCTTC. This gives the protein CASSLRVGGQNLGLEQFF.

Only one count was recorded for this clonotype. A read error may account for a junction end that differs from germline. The gene calls are TRBV20-1 and TRBJ2-1; weak D call: TRBD2 (6 bases). The CDR3 is 14 residues long. Germline assignment: CDR1 DFQATT and CDR2 SNEGSKA (reference sequence). As DNA, the CDR3 is TGCAGTATCCAGCGGGTAAGCTCCTGCAATGAGCAGTTCTTC. It yields the protein CSIQRVSSCNEQFF.

This rearrangement joins TRBV5-1 to TRBJ2-3; 15 positions match TRBD2. The CDR3 spans 21 residues. V trimming: 3 bases; J trimming: 4 bases; junction bases outside the gene matches: 18. Per the germline V gene, CDR1 is SGHRS and CDR2 is YFSETQ. CDR3 sequence reads: CASSSYGTSGRTPSGADTQYF. The CDR3, as DNA: TGCGCCAGCAGCTCGTACGGGACTAGCGGGAGGACCCCTTCGGGGGCAGATACGCAGTATTTT.

In the case of this clonotype: This may stem from a read error, because a much larger clone lies one nucleotide away. The J gene is TRBJ1-2, the V gene TRBV11-2; D is unclear. The CDR3 is 13 residues long. Germline assignment: CDR1 SGHAT and CDR2 FQNNGV. The CDR3 bases are TGTGCCAGCAGCACGCTCGTAGCAGATGGCTACGCCTTC. Translated, it gives CASSTLVADGYAF.

This chain uses TRBV19 with TRBJ1-4, with 8 bases that match TRBD1. Trimming cost V 3 bases and J 4 bases; bases outside gene matches: 4. Germline loops: CDR1 LNHDA, CDR2 SQIVND (reference sequence). This CDR3 is 15 amino acids long. The CDR3 region has the DNA TGTGCCAGTAGTATCCGGGACAGGATTAATGAAAAACTGTTTTTT. Its protein is CASSIRDRINEKLFF.

Concerning this clonotype: It differs at one base from a far larger clone, so likely a read error. V gene TRBV6-9 combines with J gene TRBJ2-7; 8 bases fit TRBD2. The CDR3 is made up of 14 amino acids. Germline CDR1 MNHGY, CDR2 SVAAGI. Trimming removed 6 bases from V and 4 bases from J; junction bases left unmatched: 8. The CDR3 DNA is TGTGCCAGCAGGGGGACTAGAGGAAAATACGAGCAGTACTTC. This codes for CASRGTRGKYEQYF.

A remark on this clonotype: This likely traces to a read error, being one base from a far larger clone. This sequence joins TRBV6-4 and TRBJ2-3; perhaps TRBD2 as D (5 bases). CDR3 length equals 13 residues. Germline CDR1 is MRHNA and CDR2 is SNTAGT. V was shortened by 11 bases and J by 6 bases, with 18 bases between the two germline ends. In DNA form, the CDR3 reads TGTGCCGATCGACCGAGGAGGAGTGATACGCAGTATTTT. It specifies CADRPRRSDTQYF.

V and J are TRBV24-1 and TRBJ2-1; D perhaps matches TRBD1 (5 bases). This CDR3 contains 14 residues. The V and J ends lost 8 bases and 0 bases respectively, with 10 bases between them. Germline loops: CDR1 KGHDR, CDR2 SFDVKD. The CDR3 spells CATMDTGSYNEQFF. CDR3 nucleotides: TGTGCCACCATGGACACTGGCTCCTACAATGAGCAGTTCTTC.

The J gene is TRBJ1-6, the V gene TRBV12-3 or TRBV12-4; D perhaps matches TRBD1 (5 bases). The CDR3 covers 14 residues. The germline V and J ends were trimmed by 5 bases and 6 bases, with 11 bases remaining between them. The CDR3 is CASSLGGSNSPLHF. CDR3 DNA: TGTGCCAGCAGTCTCGGGGGGAGTAATTCACCCCTCCACTTT.